Shown below are 13 T cell receptor beta chains from a single sample sequenced in a study of vaccination and CD4 T cells after COVID-19. Indicated treatment: approximately 9-day PBMC culture with coronavirus spike peptide pools or control peptides (ViraFEST assay). These TCRs are of unknown antigen specificity. The assay that was used to sequence DNA from cultured CD4+ T cells was the Oncomine TCR Beta short-read assay. TCRdb reprocessed the PCR reads via MiXCR and lists one record per CDR3 protein. Of 6,500 to 10,000 distinct CDR3 sequences detected, about 61% appear once; the ten largest clones hold under 40%. Input material: CD4+ T cells from blood, cultured in vitro. The source is a human donor who had recovered from COVID-19.

The V and J genes are TRBV7-9 and TRBJ2-3, with TRBD1 matching 7 bases. Germline V gene data show CDR1 as SEHNR and CDR2 as FQNEAQ (reference sequence). This CDR3 is 16 amino acids long. V shed 3 bases and J 0 bases; nucleotides not matched to a gene: 6. For the CDR3, the DNA is TGTGCCAGCAGCTTCGTCCTGACAGGGAGCACAGATACGCAGTATTTT. It is translated as CASSFVLTGSTDTQYF.

CDR3 nucleotide sequence: TGTGCCAGCAGTGATAGGGGGGCAACTAATGAAAAACTGTTTTTT. Protein product: CASSDRGATNEKLFF. V usage is TRBV6-1 and J usage is TRBJ1-4, with a tentative D call TRBD1 (6 bases). Trimming pared 3 bases from V and 0 bases from J, leaving 8 bases between. Germline V CDR1 and CDR2: MNHNS, SASEGT. The CDR3 runs to 15 residues.

The chain recombines TRBV2 with TRBJ2-3; 9 nucleotides line up with TRBD1. CDR3 length equals 16 residues. Germline assignment: CDR1 SNHLY and CDR2 FYNNEI. V gave up 5 bases and J gave up 4 bases; unmatched junction bases: 10. DNA for the CDR3: TGTGCCAGCAGTTATACGGGACAGGGTCGAGCAGATACGCAGTATTTT. Its protein is CASSYTGQGRADTQYF. The complete variable domain, with remaining parts taken from reference TRBV2 and TRBJ2-3, reads EPEVTQTPSHQVTQMGQEVILRCVPISNHLYFYWYRQILGQKVEFLVSFYNNEISEKSEIFDDQFSVERPDGSNFTLKIRSTKLEDSAMYFCASSYTGQGRADTQYFGPGTRLTVL.

J is TRBJ2-7 and V is TRBV2; the match to TRBD2 covers 10 bases. The CDR3 is 12 amino acids. Trimming took 4 bases from V and 6 from J; bases not matched to a gene: 0. CDR1 SNHLY and CDR2 FYNNEI come from the germline V gene. DNA of the CDR3: TGTGCCAGCAGTGGACTAGCGGGCGAGCAGTACTTC. It yields the protein CASSGLAGEQYF.

This rearrangement joins TRBV27 to TRBJ2-6, with D perhaps matching TRBD1 (6 bases). This CDR3 contains 15 residues. The V gene lost 5 bases and the J gene lost 2 bases, with 10 bases spanning the gap. Germline values: CDR1 MNHEY, CDR2 SMNVEV (reference sequence). As DNA, the CDR3 is TGTGCCAGCAGTAAACAGGGCCCTGGGGCCAACGTCCTGACTTTC. This gives the protein CASSKQGPGANVLTF. Supplemented by reference TRBV27 and TRBJ2-6, the full variable domain reads EAQVTQNPRYLITVTGKKLTVTCSQNMNHEYMSWYRQDPGLGLRQIYYSMNVEVTDKGDVPEGYKVSRKEKRNFPLILESPSPNQTSLYFCASSKQGPGANVLTFGAGSRLTVL.

This clonotype was counted only a few times. V gene TRBV6-5 combines with J gene TRBJ2-5, with 8 bases lining up with TRBD1. The ends lost 2 bases at V and 4 bases at J; junction bases unmatched: 6. Per germline, CDR1 MNHEY and CDR2 SVGAGI. The CDR3 runs to 15 residues. CDR3 DNA sequence: TGTGCCAGCAGTTACACAGGGGGGAAGGGAGAGACCCAGTACTTC. Translating gives CASSYTGGKGETQYF.

DNA of the CDR3: TGCGCCAGCAGTTCCAGGGAGAACTATGGCTACACCTTC. It yields the protein CASSSRENYGYTF. The chain combines TRBV4-1 with TRBJ1-2; possible D gene TRBD1, 5 bases. Trimming took 6 bases from V and 2 from J, leaving 10 bases between them. The germline gives CDR1 MGHRA, CDR2 YSYEKL. The CDR3 has 13 amino acids.

CDR3 loop: CASSLAGVYNSPLHF. In DNA form, the CDR3 reads TGTGCCAGCAGCTTAGCGGGGGTCTATAATTCACCCCTCCACTTT. This chain joins TRBV7-9 and TRBJ1-6; a weak D match, TRBD1 (5 bases). The CDR3 totals 15 residues. V shed 0 bases and J shed 3 bases, with 6 bases lying between them. From germline, CDR1 is SEHNR and CDR2 FQNEAQ (reference sequence).

This clonotype is large by share. The chain is built from TRBV20-1 and TRBJ2-5; D ambiguous. The CDR3 length is 11 residues. V lost 6 bases and J lost 1, with 6 bases in between. CDR1 is DFQATT and CDR2 is SNEGSKA in the germline V gene (reference sequence). CDR3 in amino acids: CSARLQETQYF. In DNA form, the CDR3 reads TGCAGTGCAAGGCTCCAAGAGACCCAGTACTTC.

This clonotype was seen a few times. The chain has TRBV15 and TRBJ1-2; maybe TRBD1 (5 bases). V was pared by 0 bases and J by 7 bases, with 15 bases between. This CDR3 is built from 15 residues. Germline CDR1 is LNHNV and CDR2 is YYDKDF (reference sequence). CDR3 residues: CATSRDGDYRGGYTF. The DNA of the CDR3 is TGTGCCACCAGCAGAGATGGGGACTACAGAGGTGGCTACACCTTC.

This chain uses TRBV19 with TRBJ1-2; weak D call: TRBD1 (5 bases). Germline V gene sequence: CDR1 LNHDA, CDR2 SQIVND (reference sequence). This CDR3 is built from 13 residues. V lost 0 bases and J lost 4, with 6 bases in between. DNA for the CDR3: TGTGCCAGTAGTATAGAGACAGCCTATGGCTACACCTTC. The encoded protein is CASSIETAYGYTF. The variable domain in full, completed from reference TRBV19 and TRBJ1-2, reads DGGITQSPKYLFRKEGQNVTLSCEQNLNHDAMYWYRQDPGQGLRLIYYSQIVNDFQKGDIAEGYSVSREKKESFPLTVTSAQKNPTAFYLCASSIETAYGYTFGSGTRLTVV.

This clonotype was found a few times. The chain joins TRBV6-2 or TRBV6-3 to TRBJ1-6; no firm D call. CDR3 length: 16 amino acids. CDR1 MNHEY and CDR2 SVGEGT come from the germline V gene. V dropped 1 base and J dropped 5 bases, with 12 bases sitting between them. DNA for the CDR3: TGTGCCAGCAGTTACTTCGCCGCACCGGATAATTCACCCCTCCACTTT. This gives the protein CASSYFAAPDNSPLHF.

The V and J genes are TRBV20-1 and TRBJ1-2; maybe TRBD1 (5 bases). V lost 6 bases to trimming and J lost 8 bases, with 16 bases between them. Germline V CDR1 and CDR2: DFQATT, SNEGSKA (reference sequence). CDR3 length: 12 residues. CDR3: CSAIPGPGGYTF. The CDR3 DNA follows: TGCAGTGCCATACCGGGACCCGGAGGCTACACCTTC.